This T cell receptor (beta chain) is from a study of early T cells in non-severe SARS-CoV-2 infection. The study's findings and limits: VDJdb matching favored anti-spike CD8 responses, missing private and CD4 specificities.

Comment on this clonotype: The antigen remains unidentified.

Germline V lookup: CDR1 SGHVS, CDR2 FNYEAQ. Deletions cut 2 bases from V and 2 bases from J, with 11 bases between. The CDR3 covers 15 residues. Unique molecular identifiers tagged individual cDNA molecules. From the 5' RACE reads, TCRdb called clonotypes with MiXCR, one entry per CDR3 protein. The sample yields around 82,000 distinct CDR3 sequences, over 9.5% seen once. This chain uses TRBV7-6 with TRBJ2-3, with D uncertain. Sequencing was performed on whole blood. The clonotype comes from an adult who was a healthcare worker with PCR-confirmed SARS-CoV-2 infection or an uninfected control (not recorded which). The CDR3 nucleotides read TGTGCCAGCAGCTTAAGTAGTGAACCCACAGATACGCAGTATTTT. The encoded protein is CASSLSSEPTDTQYF.